This T cell receptor (beta chain) was sequenced during a study of cytomegalovirus exposure and HLA in healthy donors. PCR used 60 Vbeta primers and 13 Jbeta primers. TCRdb keeps only in-frame clones here, not all; method: immunoSEQ multiplex PCR. The repertoire holds tens of thousands of clones, with 78% as singletons. The germline V gene encodes CDR1 SGHAT and CDR2 FQNNGV. The V and J ends lost 5 bases and 0 bases respectively, with 11 bases between them. The CDR3 covers 14 residues. The sequence came from a male donor in good health and CMV-seropositive. Specimen: PBMCs. The rearrangement links TRBV11-2 to TRBJ2-7; maybe TRBD2 (5 bases). DNA of the CDR3: TGTGCCAGCAGCCCCGACTACCTCTCCTACGAGCAGTACTTC. It translates to CASSPDYLSYEQYF.